This T cell receptor (beta chain) was identified during a study of T cell repertoires in cytomegalovirus infection. Study details: Both a matching HLA type and CMV infection were indicated by public TCR beta signatures.

Study results and limitations: Within the response measured ex vivo, HLA-C-restricted CMV-specific TCR beta clonotypes were dominant.

Trimming took off 2 bases at V and 5 bases at J, with 16 bases between the two ends. This CDR3 spans 16 amino acids. The germline V gene has CDR1 KGHSH and CDR2 LQKENI. Worth noting for this clonotype: The antigen is unknown.

TCRdb independently ran MiXCR on the reads; one entry per CDR3 protein. The data show some 300,000 distinct CDR3 sequences, about 17% seen once. The origin of this receptor is a human donor in good health (CMV status not recorded). Some clones in this sample may be carry-over from other donors' samples. The material sequenced was PBMCs. The genes are TRBV18 and TRBJ1-5, with D unresolved. The CDR3 sequence is CASSPEGSWKDQPQHF. In DNA form, the CDR3 reads TGTGCCAGCTCACCAGAAGGTTCATGGAAGGATCAGCCCCAGCATTTT.